The 31 T cell receptor beta chains below all came from one sample that was sequenced in a study of T cell responses to AZD1222 COVID-19 vaccine. The repertoire was sequenced with immunoSEQ multiplex PCR; TCRdb's copy has only in-frame clones and lacks some. There are under 200,000 clones in the sample; under 95% occur only once, and 0.99% lies in the top ten. The sample here was peripheral blood, taken on day 0 of AZD1222 vaccination. The receptors were sampled from an adult in good health.

The chain is built from TRBV5-4 and TRBJ1-1; no clear D. The CDR3 consists of 13 residues. The ends were cut back, 1 base at V and 1 base at J, with 5 bases in the middle. The germline V gene encodes CDR1 SGHNT and CDR2 YYREEE (reference sequence). CDR3 coding DNA: TGTGCCAGCAGCTTGTGGGGGAACACTGAAGCTTTCTTT. Protein sequence: CASSLWGNTEAFF.

This clone came up a few times. The rearrangement uses TRBV9 and TRBJ2-1, with 7 bases identical to TRBD2. The germline CDR1 and CDR2 sequences are SGDLS and YYNGEE. Trimming took 4 bases from V and 3 from J; bases not matched to a gene: 4. The CDR3 has 14 residues. The CDR3 coding sequence is TGTGCCAGCAGCACCAGCGGGAACTACAATGAGCAGTTCTTC. Protein sequence: CASSTSGNYNEQFF. Complete variable domain (other parts from reference TRBV9 and TRBJ2-1): DSGVTQTPKHLITATGQRVTLRCSPRSGDLSVYWYQQSLDQGLQFLIQYYNGEERAKGNILERFSAQQFPDLHSELNLSSLELGDSALYFCASSTSGNYNEQFFGPGTRLTVL.

The chain recombines TRBV7-2 with TRBJ1-6, with a weak D call TRBD1 (5 bases). Germline V gene lookup returns CDR1 SGHTA and CDR2 FQGNSA. The CDR3 is made up of 15 amino acids. With 4 bases removed from V and 7 bases from J, the gap between germline ends came to 14 bases. The CDR3 is CASSSPGRPNSPLHF. CDR3 sequence (DNA): TGTGCCAGCAGCTCCCCGGGACGGCCAAATTCACCCCTCCACTTT.

This sequence joins TRBV20-1 and TRBJ2-4; tentatively, D is TRBD2 (5 bases). This CDR3 region has 11 residues. V was cut by 4 bases and J by 8 bases, with 9 bases left in between. CDR1 is DFQATT, CDR2 SNEGSKA, per germline (reference sequence). CDR3 nucleotide sequence: TGCAGTGCTACCCGGGGAGACATTCAGTACTTC. Protein product: CSATRGDIQYF.

The gene calls are TRBV14 and TRBJ1-1; 7 bases are shared with TRBD1. The V gene's germline CDR1 is SGHDN and CDR2 FVKESK. CDR3 length: 13 amino acids. The trim removed 7 bases at V and 4 bases at J, leaving 6 bases unmatched. CDR3 DNA: TGTGCCAGCAAGACAGGGTTGGGCACTGAAGCTTTCTTT. Protein product: CASKTGLGTEAFF.

The chain links TRBV3-1 (or the pseudogene TRBV3-2) to TRBJ1-5, with D uncertain. The CDR3 is 15 amino acids. Between the trimmed V and J ends, which lost 0 bases and 0 bases, there was a span of 6 bases. The germline V gene encodes CDR1 LGHDT and CDR2 YNNKEL (reference sequence). In DNA, the CDR3 is TGTGCCAGCAGCCAAGACAGCTATAGCAATCAGCCCCAGCATTTT. Translation gives CASSQDSYSNQPQHF.

The V call is TRBV24-1, the J call TRBJ2-1, with 13 bases aligning to TRBD2. The CDR3 is 18 residues long. CDR1 KGHDR and CDR2 SFDVKD come from the germline V gene. V was pared by 3 bases and J by 2 bases, with 6 bases of the junction left unmatched. CDR3 in DNA: TGTGCCACCAGTGATGCGTCGACTAGCGGGGGGACCTACAATGAGCAGTTCTTC. Amino acids: CATSDASTSGGTYNEQFF.

The V gene is TRBV5-1, the J gene TRBJ1-3; TRBD1 aligns across 8 bases. Germline lookup yields CDR1 SGHRS and CDR2 YFSETQ. This CDR3 contains 14 residues. The junction had 8 bases not matched to a gene; V was cut back by 4 bases and J by 8 bases. The chain's CDR3 is CASSPQTGEDTIYF. The CDR3 nucleotides read TGCGCCAGCAGCCCCCAGACAGGGGAGGACACCATATATTTT.

This chain joins TRBV10-3 and TRBJ1-4; 8 bases fit TRBD1. V lost 5 bases to trimming and J lost 8 bases; unmatched junction nucleotides: 10. This CDR3 has 15 residues. The germline gives CDR1 ENHRY, CDR2 SYGVKD. CDR3 protein: CAISQGARSGEKLFF. CDR3 DNA sequence: TGTGCCATCAGTCAGGGGGCGAGATCAGGGGAAAAACTGTTTTTT.

This chain connects TRBV7-9 to TRBJ1-2; the match to TRBD1 covers 8 bases. This CDR3 contains 16 residues. Germline V CDR1 and CDR2: SEHNR, FQNEAQ (reference sequence). With 1 base clipped from V and 5 bases from J, the junction kept 9 bases outside the gene matches. This chain's CDR3 is CASSLGGGQAYYGYTF. In nucleotides, the CDR3 is TGTGCCAGCAGCTTAGGAGGGGGACAGGCCTATTATGGCTACACCTTC.

There are many counts of this clone. V is TRBV7-9 and J is TRBJ2-7; D is tentatively TRBD1 or TRBD2 (6 bases each). The V end was cut by 5 bases, the J end by 0 bases, with 17 bases between. The CDR3 is 16 residues long. Germline-derived CDR1 and CDR2 are SEHNR and FQNEAQ (reference sequence). CDR3 sequence: CASSAPGAIDSYEQYF. In DNA, the CDR3 is TGTGCCAGCAGCGCCCCGGGGGCCATCGACTCCTACGAGCAGTACTTC.

The genes are TRBV7-9 and TRBJ1-3, with a tentative D call TRBD1 (5 bases). The V gene's germline CDR1 is SEHNR and CDR2 FQNEAQ (reference sequence). Trimming removed 3 bases at V and 4 bases at J, with 13 bases between. There are 15 residues in the CDR3. The DNA of the CDR3 is TGTGCCAGCAGCTTTTCCCCGGGACTCGGAAACACCATATATTTT. Its translation: CASSFSPGLGNTIYF. Complete variable domain (other parts from reference TRBV7-9 and TRBJ1-3): DTGVSQNPRHKITKRGQNVTFRCDPISEHNRLYWYRQTLGQGPEFLTYFQNEAQLEKSRLLSDRFSAERPKGSFSTLEIQRTEQGDSAMYLCASSFSPGLGNTIYFGEGSWLTVV.

The genes are TRBV12-3 or TRBV12-4 and TRBJ2-7, with D perhaps being TRBD1 or TRBD2 (5 bases each). The CDR3 is 13 amino acids. V was shortened by 5 bases and J by 2 bases, with 10 bases between the two germline ends. CDR3 sequence reads: CASSHGTPYEQYF. The CDR3 nucleotides read TGTGCCAGCAGTCACGGGACCCCCTACGAGCAGTACTTC.

DNA of the CDR3: TGTGCCAGCAGCTTATCAGCATTCAGGAGCGGGGGCTACACCTTC. This gives the protein CASSLSAFRSGGYTF. The V gene is TRBV5-4, the J gene TRBJ1-2; D not certain. The V gene's germline CDR1 is SGHNT and CDR2 YYREEE (reference sequence). The length of the CDR3 is 15 residues. The ends were cut back, 2 bases at V and 8 bases at J, with 19 bases in the middle.

The chain recombines TRBV11-3 with TRBJ2-1, with D perhaps matching TRBD1 (5 bases). Germline-derived CDR1 and CDR2 are SGHNT and YENEEA. With 2 bases removed from V and 7 bases from J, the gap between germline ends came to 12 bases. The CDR3 is 14 residues long. The CDR3 is CASSLFRDQNEQFF. Written as DNA, the CDR3 is TGTGCCAGCAGCTTATTCAGGGATCAAAATGAGCAGTTCTTC.

The chain carries TRBV3-1 (or the pseudogene TRBV3-2) and TRBJ2-7; D gene uncertain. The CDR3 length is 14 residues. The germline V gene encodes CDR1 LGHDT and CDR2 YNNKEL (reference sequence). Trimming shortened V by 0 bases and J by 5 bases, and 11 bases separated the two germline ends. In DNA, the CDR3 is TGTGCCAGCAGCCAAGAAAATCTACCAAACGAGCAGTACTTC. The encoded protein is CASSQENLPNEQYF.

V and J are TRBV21-1 and TRBJ2-7. TRBV21-1 is marked as a pseudogene. The CDR3 totals 16 residues. The CDR3 coding sequence is TGTGCCAGCAGCCTAAGAGTTGACCTGTCCAGAGACGAGCAGTACTTC. Translated: CASSLRVDLSRDEQYF.

The chain employs TRBV29-1 and TRBJ1-2; 7 nucleotides match TRBD1. Per the germline V gene, CDR1 is SQVTM and CDR2 is ANQGSEA. This CDR3 has 16 amino acids. The V and J ends lost 6 bases and 6 bases, in that order; junction bases with no gene match: 19. The CDR3 region has the DNA TGCAGCGTGGGGCCGATCGGGACAGCTGGTTTGAATGGCTACACCTTC. Translated: CSVGPIGTAGLNGYTF.

This rearrangement joins TRBV2 to TRBJ1-6; 10 bases are a match to TRBD1. Trimming took 6 bases from V and 8 from J; bases not matched to a gene: 4. This CDR3 has 14 amino acids. Germline CDR1 and CDR2: SNHLY and FYNNEI. CDR3 DNA: TGTGCCAGCAGCGGGACAGGGGCTGATTCACCCCTCCACTTT. Translation: CASSGTGADSPLHF.

This chain joins TRBV4-1 and TRBJ2-5; TRBD2 might be the D (6 bases). The V and J ends lost 0 bases and 5 bases respectively, with 10 bases between them. From germline, CDR1 is MGHRA and CDR2 YSYEKL. The length of the CDR3 is 14 residues. CDR3 bases: TGCGCCAGCAGCCAAGACGGAGGGGTGGAGACCCAGTACTTC. Translation: CASSQDGGVETQYF.

This chain links TRBV4-1 with TRBJ2-7; 9 positions agree with TRBD2. Germline V gene sequence: CDR1 MGHRA, CDR2 YSYEKL. V gave up 3 bases and J gave up 6 bases; unmatched junction bases: 12. The CDR3 is 16 amino acids. The CDR3 protein is CASSHPLASGTSEQYF. In nucleotides, the CDR3 is TGCGCCAGCAGCCATCCCCTTGCTAGCGGGACTAGCGAGCAGTACTTC.

This chain connects TRBV12-5 to TRBJ1-1; a weak D match, TRBD1 (6 bases). The germline V gene encodes CDR1 LGHNT and CDR2 FRNRAP. CDR3 length equals 16 residues. Trimming removed 2 bases from V and 4 bases from J, with 17 bases in between. For the CDR3, the DNA is TGTGCTAGTGGTTTGTTTCGGGGGGCGGGGGCCACTGAAGCTTTCTTT. Protein product: CASGLFRGAGATEAFF.

This clone was seen a few times. The chain links TRBV18 to TRBJ1-6, with D tentatively TRBD1 (6 bases). The CDR3 extends over 15 amino acids. Germline-derived CDR1 and CDR2 are KGHSH and LQKENI. V dropped 3 bases and J dropped 0 bases, with 6 bases sitting between them. CDR3 loop: CASSPDSSYNSPLHF. As DNA, the CDR3 is TGTGCCAGCTCACCGGACAGCTCCTATAATTCACCCCTCCACTTT.

The rearrangement uses TRBV5-1 and TRBJ1-4, with 11 positions matching TRBD1. With 4 bases clipped from V and 7 bases from J, the junction kept 3 bases outside the gene matches. CDR3 length: 14 amino acids. CDR1 SGHRS and CDR2 YFSETQ come from the germline V gene. CDR3 coding DNA: TGCGCCAGCAGCGGGGGACAGGGGGGTGAAAAACTGTTTTTT. This codes for CASSGGQGGEKLFF.

This clone was seen just once. For the CDR3, the DNA is TGTGCCAGCAGCTCTCGACAGGGCCAGGGGGAAAAACTGTTTTTT. It specifies CASSSRQGQGEKLFF. The chain uses TRBV13 and TRBJ1-4; 7 positions agree with TRBD1. Trimming at V came to 4 bases and at J to 8 bases, leaving 10 bases not matched to a gene. The CDR3 length is 15 residues. Germline V gives CDR1 PRHDT, CDR2 FYEKMQ (reference sequence).

This rearrangement joins TRBV10-1 to TRBJ2-7; 8 bases match TRBD2. V gave up 8 bases and J gave up 0 bases; unmatched junction bases: 6. Germline V lookup: CDR1 WNHNN, CDR2 SYGVQD (reference sequence). CDR3 length: 14 amino acids. CDR3 amino acids: CASPGGRCSYEQYF. The CDR3 DNA sequence: TGCGCCAGCCCCGGCGGGAGGTGCTCCTACGAGCAGTACTTC.

This clone occurred once. The chain has TRBV12-3 or TRBV12-4 and TRBJ2-2; D possibly matches TRBD1 or TRBD2 (5 bases each). This CDR3 has 12 residues. V lost 6 bases to trimming and J lost 5 bases, with 7 bases between them. CDR3 coding DNA: TGTGCCAGCAGGGGGGAGACCGGGGAGCTGTTTTTT. Translating gives CASRGETGELFF.

Notes on this clone: The same CDR3 arises from other DNA sequences in this sample as well. The CDR3 sequence is CASSETGNTEAFF. CDR3 coding DNA: TGTGCCAGCAGTGAAACCGGGAACACTGAAGCTTTCTTT. This chain links TRBV6-1 with TRBJ1-1, with D uncertain. Germline CDR1 is MNHNS and CDR2 is SASEGT. The CDR3 runs to 13 residues. The V and J ends lost 2 bases and 1 base respectively, with 5 bases between them.

The gene calls are TRBV9 and TRBJ1-5; possibly TRBD1 for D (5 bases). Trimming shortened V by 0 bases and J by 7 bases, and 8 bases separated the two germline ends. The CDR3 totals 13 residues. Per germline, CDR1 SGDLS and CDR2 YYNGEE. In DNA form, the CDR3 reads TGTGCCAGCAGCGTAGGCAGGGACCAGCCCCAGCATTTT. This translates into CASSVGRDQPQHF.

The chain uses TRBV27 and TRBJ1-6, with D perhaps TRBD1 (5 bases). Germline CDR1 and CDR2: MNHEY and SMNVEV (reference sequence). The CDR3 totals 13 residues. The V gene lost 8 bases and the J gene lost 9 bases, with 14 bases spanning the gap. The CDR3 loop reads CASGGAPFSPLHF. Written as DNA, the CDR3 is TGTGCCAGCGGGGGAGCCCCTTTTTCACCCCTCCACTTT.

The rearrangement joins TRBV4-1 to TRBJ1-2; D not resolved. Germline CDR1 is MGHRA and CDR2 is YSYEKL. The CDR3 is 13 amino acids. V was clipped by 0 bases and J by 5 bases, with 7 bases between them. DNA for the CDR3: TGCGCCAGCAGCCAAGATAGGCAGTATGGCTACACCTTC. As protein: CASSQDRQYGYTF.